The present T cell receptor (beta chain) was sequenced within a study of CD4 T cells in relation to SARS-CoV-2 and coronaviruses. At the level of the study: ViraFEST: approximately 10-day antigen culture of PBMCs, then TCR beta CDR3 sequencing.

Notes on this clone: What it binds is not known.

Study observations and caveats: SARS-CoV-2-driven expansion was significantly weaker in crossreactive than monoreactive clones. Crossreactivity was assessed only for spike protein, not other viral proteins.

Per the germline V gene, CDR1 is LNHDA and CDR2 is SQIVND (reference sequence). The CDR3 spans 14 residues. V was cut by 4 bases and J by 5 bases, with 9 bases left in between. Clones were sequenced by immunoSEQ multiplex PCR, and TCRdb holds only the in-frame ones, with some missing. The table has tens of thousands of clones, about 70% seen once. The unexposed donors gave CD4+ T cells in about 2011-2018, prior to COVID-19. Isolation of CD4+ T cells took place after about eleven days in culture. The sequence came from a human donor in good health. Sequencing was done on a sample of CD4+ T cells from PBMCs, cultured in vitro. V and J are TRBV19 and TRBJ1-6, with no clear D. CDR3 in amino acids: CASSRDINNSPLHF. Written as DNA, the CDR3 is TGTGCCAGTAGTAGGGATATAAATAATTCACCCCTCCACTTT. The full variable domain, in which reference TRBV19 and TRBJ1-6 provide the parts outside the CDR3, is DGGITQSPKYLFRKEGQNVTLSCEQNLNHDAMYWYRQDPGQGLRLIYYSQIVNDFQKGDIAEGYSVSREKKESFPLTVTSAQKNPTAFYLCASSRDINNSPLHFGNGTRLTVT.